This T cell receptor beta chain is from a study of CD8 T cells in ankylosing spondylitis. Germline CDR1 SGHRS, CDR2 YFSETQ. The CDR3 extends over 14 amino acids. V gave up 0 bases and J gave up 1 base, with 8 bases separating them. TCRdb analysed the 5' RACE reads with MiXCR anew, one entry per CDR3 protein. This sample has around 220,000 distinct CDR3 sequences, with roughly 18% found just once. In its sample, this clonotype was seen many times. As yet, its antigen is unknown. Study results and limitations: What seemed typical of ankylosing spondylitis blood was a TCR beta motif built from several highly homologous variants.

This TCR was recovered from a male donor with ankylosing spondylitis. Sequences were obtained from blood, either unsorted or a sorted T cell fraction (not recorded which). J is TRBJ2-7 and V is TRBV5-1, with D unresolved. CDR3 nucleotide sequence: TGCGCCAGCAGCTTGGACGTCGAATCCTACGAGCAGTACTTC. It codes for CASSLDVESYEQYF.